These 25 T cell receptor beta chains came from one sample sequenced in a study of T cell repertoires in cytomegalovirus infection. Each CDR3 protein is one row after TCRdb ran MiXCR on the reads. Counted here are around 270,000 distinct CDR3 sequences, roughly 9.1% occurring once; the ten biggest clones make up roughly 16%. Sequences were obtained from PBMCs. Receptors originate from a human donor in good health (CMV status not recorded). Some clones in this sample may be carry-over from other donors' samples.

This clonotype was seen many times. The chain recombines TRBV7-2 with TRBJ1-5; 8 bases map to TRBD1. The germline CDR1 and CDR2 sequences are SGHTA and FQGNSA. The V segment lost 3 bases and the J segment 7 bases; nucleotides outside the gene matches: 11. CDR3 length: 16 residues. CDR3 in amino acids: CASSFGAGGARQPQHF. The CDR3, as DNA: TGTGCCAGCAGCTTCGGCGCAGGGGGCGCTCGACAGCCCCAGCATTTT.

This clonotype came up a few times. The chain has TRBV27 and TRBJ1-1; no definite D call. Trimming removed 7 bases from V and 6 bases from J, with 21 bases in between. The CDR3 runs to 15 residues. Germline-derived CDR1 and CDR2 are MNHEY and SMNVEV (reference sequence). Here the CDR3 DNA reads TGTGCCAGCATTACTTTGTTAGGGCAGCGCTCTGAAGCTTTCTTT. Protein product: CASITLLGQRSEAFF.

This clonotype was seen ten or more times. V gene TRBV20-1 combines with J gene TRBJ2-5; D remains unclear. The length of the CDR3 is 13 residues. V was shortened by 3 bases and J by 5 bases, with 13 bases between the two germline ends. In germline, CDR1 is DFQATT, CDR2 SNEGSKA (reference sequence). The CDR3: CSASVALKETQYF. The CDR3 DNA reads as TGCAGTGCTAGTGTAGCACTGAAGGAGACCCAGTACTTC.

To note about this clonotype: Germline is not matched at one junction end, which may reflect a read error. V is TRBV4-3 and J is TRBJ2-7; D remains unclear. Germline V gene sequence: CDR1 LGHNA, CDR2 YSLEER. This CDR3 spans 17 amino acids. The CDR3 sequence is CASSQDTVRRLSYEQNF. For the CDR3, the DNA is TGCGCCAGCAGCCAAGATACCGTCAGGAGACTTTCCTACGAGCAGAACTTC.

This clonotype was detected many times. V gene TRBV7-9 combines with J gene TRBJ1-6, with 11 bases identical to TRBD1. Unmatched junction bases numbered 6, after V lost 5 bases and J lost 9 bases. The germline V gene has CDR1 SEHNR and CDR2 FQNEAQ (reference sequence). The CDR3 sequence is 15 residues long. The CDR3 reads CASSISGQGASPLHF. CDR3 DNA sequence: TGTGCCAGCAGCATTTCTGGACAGGGGGCTTCACCCCTCCACTTT.

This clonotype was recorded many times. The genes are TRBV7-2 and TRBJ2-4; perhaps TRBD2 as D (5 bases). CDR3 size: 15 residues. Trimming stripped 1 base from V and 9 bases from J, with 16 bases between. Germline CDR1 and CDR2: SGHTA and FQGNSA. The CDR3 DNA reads TGTGCCAGCAGCTTAGGTACGGAGGCTGGCGGCATTCAGTACTTC. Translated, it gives CASSLGTEAGGIQYF.

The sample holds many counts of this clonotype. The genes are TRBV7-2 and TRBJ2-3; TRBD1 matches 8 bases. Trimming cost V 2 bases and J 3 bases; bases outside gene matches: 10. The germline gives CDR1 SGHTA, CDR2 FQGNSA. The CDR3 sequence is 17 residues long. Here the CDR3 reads CASSLRGGQAATDTQYF. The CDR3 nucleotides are TGTGCCAGCAGCTTAAGAGGGGGACAGGCCGCAACAGATACGCAGTATTTT.

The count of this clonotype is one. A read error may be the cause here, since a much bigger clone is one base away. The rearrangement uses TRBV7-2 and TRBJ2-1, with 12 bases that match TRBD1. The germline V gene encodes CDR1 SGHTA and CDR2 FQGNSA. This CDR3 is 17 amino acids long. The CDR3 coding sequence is TGTGCCAGCAGCTATCCGGGACAGGGGGCTAGGGGCAATAAGCAGTTCTTC. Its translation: CASSYPGQGARGNKQFF.

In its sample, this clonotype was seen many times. The CDR3 bases are TGTGCCACCAGCAGAGATCCCGGGGACGGGCAGTACTTC. Translating it yields CATSRDPGDGQYF. The chain employs TRBV15 and TRBJ2-7; either TRBD1 or TRBD2 may supply D (5 bases each). This CDR3 is 13 amino acids long. The V gene's germline CDR1 is LNHNV and CDR2 YYDKDF (reference sequence). Trimming cost V 0 bases and J 9 bases, with 12 bases left between them.

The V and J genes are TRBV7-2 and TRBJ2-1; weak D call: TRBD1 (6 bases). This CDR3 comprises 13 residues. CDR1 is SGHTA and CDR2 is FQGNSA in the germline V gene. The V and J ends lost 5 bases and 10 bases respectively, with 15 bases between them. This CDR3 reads CASSRDKHSEQFF. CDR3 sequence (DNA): TGTGCCAGCAGCCGGGACAAACATTCGGAGCAGTTCTTC.

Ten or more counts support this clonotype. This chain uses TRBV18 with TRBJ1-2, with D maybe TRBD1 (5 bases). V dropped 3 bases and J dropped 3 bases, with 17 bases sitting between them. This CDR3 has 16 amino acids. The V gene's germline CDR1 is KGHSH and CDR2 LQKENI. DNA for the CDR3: TGTGCCAGCTCACCTTCTATCCCGGGACGGCACTATGGCTACACCTTC. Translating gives CASSPSIPGRHYGYTF. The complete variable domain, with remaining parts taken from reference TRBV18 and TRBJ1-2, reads NAGVMQNPRHLVRRRGQEARLRCSPMKGHSHVYWYRQLPEEGLKFMVYLQKENIIDESGMPKERFSAEFPKEGPSILRIQQVVRGDSAAYFCASSPSIPGRHYGYTFGSGTRLTVV.

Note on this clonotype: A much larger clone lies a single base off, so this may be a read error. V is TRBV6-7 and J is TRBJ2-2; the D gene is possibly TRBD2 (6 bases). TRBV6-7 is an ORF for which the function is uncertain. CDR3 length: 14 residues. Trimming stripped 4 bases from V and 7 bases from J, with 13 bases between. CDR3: CASSSIAEIGELFF. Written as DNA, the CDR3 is TGTGCCAGCAGTTCCATAGCGGAGATCGGGGAGCTGTTTTTT.

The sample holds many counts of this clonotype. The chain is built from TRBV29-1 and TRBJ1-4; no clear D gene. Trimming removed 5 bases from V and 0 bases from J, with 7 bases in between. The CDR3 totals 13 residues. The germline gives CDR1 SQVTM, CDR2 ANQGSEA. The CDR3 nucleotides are TGCAGCGTTCTGTTTGCAACTAATGAAAAACTGTTTTTT. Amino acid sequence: CSVLFATNEKLFF.

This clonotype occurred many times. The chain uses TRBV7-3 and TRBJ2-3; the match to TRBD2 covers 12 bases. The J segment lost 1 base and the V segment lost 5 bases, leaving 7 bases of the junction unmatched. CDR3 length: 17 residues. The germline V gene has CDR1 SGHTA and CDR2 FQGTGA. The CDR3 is CASSPRLAGDRTDTQYF. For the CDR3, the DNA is TGTGCCAGCAGCCCCCGACTAGCGGGGGATCGCACAGATACGCAGTATTTT.

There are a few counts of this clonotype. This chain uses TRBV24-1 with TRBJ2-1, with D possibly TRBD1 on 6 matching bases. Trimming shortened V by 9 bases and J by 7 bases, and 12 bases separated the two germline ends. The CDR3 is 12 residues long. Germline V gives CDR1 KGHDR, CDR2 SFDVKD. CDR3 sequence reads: CATSGGLNEQFF. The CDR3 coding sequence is TGTGCCACCTCTGGGGGCTTAAATGAGCAGTTCTTC.

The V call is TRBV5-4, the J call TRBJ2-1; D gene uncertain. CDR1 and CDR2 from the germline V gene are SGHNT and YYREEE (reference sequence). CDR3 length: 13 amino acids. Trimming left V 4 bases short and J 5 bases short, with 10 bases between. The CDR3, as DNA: TGTGCCAGCAGCGAACCCGGAGACAATGAGCAGTTCTTC. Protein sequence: CASSEPGDNEQFF.

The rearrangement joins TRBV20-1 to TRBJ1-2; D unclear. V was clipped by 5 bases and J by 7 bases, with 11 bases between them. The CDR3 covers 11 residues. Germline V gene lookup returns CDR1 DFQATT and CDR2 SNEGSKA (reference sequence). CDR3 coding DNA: TGCAGTGCTGGAGGGATTACTGGCTACACCTTC. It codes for CSAGGITGYTF.

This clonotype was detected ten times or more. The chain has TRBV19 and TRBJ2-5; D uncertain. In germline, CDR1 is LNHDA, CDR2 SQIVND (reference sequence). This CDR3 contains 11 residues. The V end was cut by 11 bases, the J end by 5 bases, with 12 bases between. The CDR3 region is CALAPEETQYF. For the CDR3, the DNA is TGTGCCTTGGCACCCGAGGAGACCCAGTACTTC. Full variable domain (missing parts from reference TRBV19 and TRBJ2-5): DGGITQSPKYLFRKEGQNVTLSCEQNLNHDAMYWYRQDPGQGLRLIYYSQIVNDFQKGDIAEGYSVSREKKESFPLTVTSAQKNPTAFYLCALAPEETQYFGPGTRLLVL.

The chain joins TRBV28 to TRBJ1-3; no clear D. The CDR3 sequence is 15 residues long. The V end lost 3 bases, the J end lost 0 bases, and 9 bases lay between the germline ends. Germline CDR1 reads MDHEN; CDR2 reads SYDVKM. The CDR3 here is CASSFLASSGNTIYF. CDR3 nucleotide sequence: TGTGCCAGCAGTTTCTTGGCGAGCTCTGGAAACACCATATATTTT.

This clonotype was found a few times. The CDR3 loop is CASSQTGTDYGYTF. The CDR3 DNA is TGTGCCAGCAGCCAAACCGGGACGGATTATGGCTACACCTTC. V gene TRBV4-2 combines with J gene TRBJ1-2, with D possibly being TRBD1 (5 bases). Germline lookup yields CDR1 LGHNA and CDR2 YNFKEQ. The CDR3 is 14 amino acids. Trimming stripped 2 bases from V and 5 bases from J, with 12 bases between.

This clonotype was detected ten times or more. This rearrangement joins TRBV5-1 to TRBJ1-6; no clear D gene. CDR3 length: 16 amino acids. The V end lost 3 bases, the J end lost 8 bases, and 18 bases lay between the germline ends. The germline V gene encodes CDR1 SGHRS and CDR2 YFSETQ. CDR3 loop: CASSSTMITDYSPLHF. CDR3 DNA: TGCGCCAGCAGCTCGACCATGATCACGGACTATTCACCCCTCCACTTT.

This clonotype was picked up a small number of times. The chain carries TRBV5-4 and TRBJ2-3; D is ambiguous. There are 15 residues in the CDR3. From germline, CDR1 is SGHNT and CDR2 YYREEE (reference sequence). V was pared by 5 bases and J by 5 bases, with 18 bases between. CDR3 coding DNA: TGTGCCAGCAGACCACAACAAAGTTCCTTAGATACGCAGTATTTT. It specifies CASRPQQSSLDTQYF.

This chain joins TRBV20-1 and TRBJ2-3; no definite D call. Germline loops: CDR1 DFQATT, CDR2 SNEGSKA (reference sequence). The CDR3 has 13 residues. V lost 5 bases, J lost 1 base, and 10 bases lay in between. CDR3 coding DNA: TGCAGTGCTGAAACCACAGGCACAGATACGCAGTATTTT. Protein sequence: CSAETTGTDTQYF.

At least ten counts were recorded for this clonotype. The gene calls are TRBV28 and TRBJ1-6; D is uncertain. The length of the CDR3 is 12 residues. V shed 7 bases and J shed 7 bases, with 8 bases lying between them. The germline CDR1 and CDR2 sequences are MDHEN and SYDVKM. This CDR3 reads CASTSGNSPLHF. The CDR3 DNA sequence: TGTGCCAGCACCAGCGGAAATTCACCCCTCCACTTT.

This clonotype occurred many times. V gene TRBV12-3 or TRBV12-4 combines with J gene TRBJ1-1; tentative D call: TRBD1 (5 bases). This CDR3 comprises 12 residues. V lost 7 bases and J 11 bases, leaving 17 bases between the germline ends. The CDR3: CASIRPGGMAFF. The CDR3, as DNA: TGTGCCAGCATTCGGCCGGGGGGGATGGCTTTCTTT.